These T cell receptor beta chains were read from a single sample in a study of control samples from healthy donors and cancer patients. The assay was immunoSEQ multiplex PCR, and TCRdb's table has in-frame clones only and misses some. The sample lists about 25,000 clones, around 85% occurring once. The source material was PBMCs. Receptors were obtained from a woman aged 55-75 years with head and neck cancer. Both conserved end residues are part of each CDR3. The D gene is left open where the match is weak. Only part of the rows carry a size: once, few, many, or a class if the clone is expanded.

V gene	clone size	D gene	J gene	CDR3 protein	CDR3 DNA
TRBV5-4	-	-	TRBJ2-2	CASSLEARPDTGELFF	TGTGCCAGCAGCTTGGAGGCAAGACCAGACACCGGGGAGCTGTTTTTT
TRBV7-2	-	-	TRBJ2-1	CASRFPSVNEQFF	TGTGCCAGCAGGTTCCCCAGTGTCAATGAGCAGTTCTTC
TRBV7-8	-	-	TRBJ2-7	CASSGGRNYEQYF	TGTGCCAGCAGCGGGGGACGGAACTACGAGCAGTACTTC
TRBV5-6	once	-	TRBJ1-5	CASSIGLINQPQHF	TGTGCCAGCAGCATCGGACTGATTAATCAGCCCCAGCATTTT
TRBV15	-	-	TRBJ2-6	CATSRSIGANVLTF	TGTGCCACCAGCAGGTCGATTGGGGCCAACGTCCTGACTTTC
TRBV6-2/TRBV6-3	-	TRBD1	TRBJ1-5	CASSQKQGIDNQPQHF	TGTGCCAGCAGTCAGAAACAGGGGATCGACAATCAGCCCCAGCATTTT
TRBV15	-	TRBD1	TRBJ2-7	CATSPRTGAYEQYF	TGTGCCACCAGTCCCCGGACAGGGGCCTACGAGCAGTACTTC
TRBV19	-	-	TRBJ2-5	CASSIGPQPAETQYF	TGTGCCAGTAGTATAGGACCACAGCCAGCAGAGACCCAGTACTTC
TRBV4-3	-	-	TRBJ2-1	CASSQDMSSYNEQFF	TGCGCCAGCAGCCAAGACATGAGCTCCTACAATGAGCAGTTCTTC
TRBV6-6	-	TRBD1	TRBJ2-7	CASRGGTGTTSYEQYF	TGTGCCAGCAGGGGCGGGACAGGGACCACCTCCTACGAGCAGTACTTC
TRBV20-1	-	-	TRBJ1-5	CSASGDSNQPQHF	TGCAGTGCTAGTGGTGATAGCAATCAGCCCCAGCATTTT